The 6 T cell receptor beta chains listed next were all sequenced from one sample in a study of T cells in Graves' hyperthyroidism and ophthalmopathy. Using RNA transcripts as the source, TCR beta CDR3 regions were amplified. Carried out on the TCR CDR3, a first-round RT-PCR used the HTBI primer set. TCRdb re-derived calls from the multiplex PCR reads in MiXCR, one entry per CDR3 protein. Of 640,000 or so distinct CDR3 sequences listed, 14% to 15% are singletons. Source material: blood. Every receptor here comes from a woman aged 40 to 50 with Graves' ophthalmopathy.

In its sample, this clonotype was seen many times. This chain joins TRBV27 and TRBJ2-7, with D possibly being TRBD2 (6 bases). V gave up 1 base and J gave up 5 bases, with 15 bases separating them. Germline V gives CDR1 MNHEY, CDR2 SMNVEV (reference sequence). The CDR3 loop spans 15 amino acids. Here the CDR3 DNA reads TGTGCCAGCAGTTTATGGGCTAGCGAAGACCACGAGCAGTACTTC. Its translation is CASSLWASEDHEQYF.

This clonotype appeared many times. The chain employs TRBV5-6 and TRBJ2-5; D possibly corresponds to TRBD2 (6 bases). V dropped 0 bases and J dropped 10 bases, with 16 bases sitting between them. The CDR3 loop spans 14 amino acids. The germline gives CDR1 SGHDT, CDR2 YYEEEE. In DNA, the CDR3 is TGTGCCAGCAGCTTGGGACTAGTAGGAGTGGGCCAGTACTTC. It yields the protein CASSLGLVGVGQYF.

Ten or more counts support this clonotype. The chain employs TRBV7-2 and TRBJ1-5; 7 positions match TRBD1. Germline assignment: CDR1 SGHTA and CDR2 FQGNSA. The CDR3 runs to 15 residues. With 5 bases clipped from V and 4 bases from J, the junction kept 8 bases outside the gene matches. The CDR3 protein is CASSSDSGGNQPQHF. In nucleotides, the CDR3 is TGTGCCAGCAGCAGCGACTCAGGGGGTAATCAGCCCCAGCATTTT. Based on the CDR3 plus reference TRBV7-2 and TRBJ1-5, the full variable domain is GAGVSQSPSNKVTEKGKDVELRCDPISGHTALYWYRQSLGQGLEFLIYFQGNSAPDKSGLPSDRFSAERTGGSVSTLTIQRTQQEDSAVYLCASSSDSGGNQPQHFGDGTRLSIL.

This clonotype was detected ten times or more. The chain combines TRBV6-5 with TRBJ1-2; D perhaps matches TRBD1 (5 bases). Trimming shortened V by 2 bases and J by 4 bases, and 14 bases separated the two germline ends. This CDR3 spans 15 amino acids. From germline, CDR1 is MNHEY and CDR2 SVGAGI. In DNA, the CDR3 is TGTGCCAGCAGTTACGGGGCGGGACCTATCTATGGCTACACCTTC. It translates to CASSYGAGPIYGYTF.

This clonotype occurred many times. The chain combines TRBV12-3 or TRBV12-4 with TRBJ1-1; 9 positions match TRBD1. The CDR3 consists of 15 residues. After removal of 6 bases from V and 3 bases from J, the junction contained 8 bases not matched to a gene. CDR3: CASRATGGEDTEAFF. The DNA of the CDR3 is TGTGCCAGCAGAGCGACAGGGGGGGAAGACACTGAAGCTTTCTTT.

This clonotype was seen at least ten times. V and J are TRBV29-1 and TRBJ1-2, with TRBD1 as a possible D gene (5 bases). Trimming stripped 0 bases from V and 3 bases from J, with 8 bases between. The CDR3 is 13 residues long. The V gene's germline CDR1 is SQVTM and CDR2 ANQGSEA. The CDR3 DNA reads TGCAGCGTTGAAGACAGGGAGTACTATGGCTACACCTTC. Amino acids: CSVEDREYYGYTF.